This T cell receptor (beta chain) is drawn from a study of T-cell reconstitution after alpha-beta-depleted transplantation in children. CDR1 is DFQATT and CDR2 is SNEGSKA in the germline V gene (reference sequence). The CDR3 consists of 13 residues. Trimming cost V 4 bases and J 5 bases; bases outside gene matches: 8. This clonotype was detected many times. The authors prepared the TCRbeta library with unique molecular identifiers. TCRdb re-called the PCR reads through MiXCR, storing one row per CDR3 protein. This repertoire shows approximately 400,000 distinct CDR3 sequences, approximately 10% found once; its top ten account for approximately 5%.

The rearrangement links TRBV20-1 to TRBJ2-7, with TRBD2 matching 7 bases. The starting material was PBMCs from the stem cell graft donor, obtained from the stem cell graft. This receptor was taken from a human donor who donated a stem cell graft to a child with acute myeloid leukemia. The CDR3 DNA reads TGCAGTGCTAAATCGGGGGGTAGCGACGAGCAGTACTTC. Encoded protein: CSAKSGGSDEQYF.